This T cell receptor beta chain was observed in a study of shared clonotypes between healthy human individuals. Profiling relied on immunoSEQ multiplex PCR, and the TCRdb table lists in-frame clones only, not all of them. This sample has about 700,000 clones, with around 74% found just once. The CDR3 has 14 residues. The germline V and J ends were trimmed by 4 bases and 5 bases, with 14 bases remaining between them. Germline loops: CDR1 MNHEY, CDR2 SMNVEV (reference sequence). The source material was memory CD4+ T cells sorted from blood. Documented subset: CD45RA-negative fraction. The genes are TRBV27 and TRBJ1-2; D is uncertain. The sequence was obtained from a woman aged 25 to 39 in good health. CDR3 residues: CASSSRQSLYGYTF. The CDR3 DNA follows: TGTGCCAGCAGTTCGCGGCAGTCCCTATATGGCTACACCTTC.